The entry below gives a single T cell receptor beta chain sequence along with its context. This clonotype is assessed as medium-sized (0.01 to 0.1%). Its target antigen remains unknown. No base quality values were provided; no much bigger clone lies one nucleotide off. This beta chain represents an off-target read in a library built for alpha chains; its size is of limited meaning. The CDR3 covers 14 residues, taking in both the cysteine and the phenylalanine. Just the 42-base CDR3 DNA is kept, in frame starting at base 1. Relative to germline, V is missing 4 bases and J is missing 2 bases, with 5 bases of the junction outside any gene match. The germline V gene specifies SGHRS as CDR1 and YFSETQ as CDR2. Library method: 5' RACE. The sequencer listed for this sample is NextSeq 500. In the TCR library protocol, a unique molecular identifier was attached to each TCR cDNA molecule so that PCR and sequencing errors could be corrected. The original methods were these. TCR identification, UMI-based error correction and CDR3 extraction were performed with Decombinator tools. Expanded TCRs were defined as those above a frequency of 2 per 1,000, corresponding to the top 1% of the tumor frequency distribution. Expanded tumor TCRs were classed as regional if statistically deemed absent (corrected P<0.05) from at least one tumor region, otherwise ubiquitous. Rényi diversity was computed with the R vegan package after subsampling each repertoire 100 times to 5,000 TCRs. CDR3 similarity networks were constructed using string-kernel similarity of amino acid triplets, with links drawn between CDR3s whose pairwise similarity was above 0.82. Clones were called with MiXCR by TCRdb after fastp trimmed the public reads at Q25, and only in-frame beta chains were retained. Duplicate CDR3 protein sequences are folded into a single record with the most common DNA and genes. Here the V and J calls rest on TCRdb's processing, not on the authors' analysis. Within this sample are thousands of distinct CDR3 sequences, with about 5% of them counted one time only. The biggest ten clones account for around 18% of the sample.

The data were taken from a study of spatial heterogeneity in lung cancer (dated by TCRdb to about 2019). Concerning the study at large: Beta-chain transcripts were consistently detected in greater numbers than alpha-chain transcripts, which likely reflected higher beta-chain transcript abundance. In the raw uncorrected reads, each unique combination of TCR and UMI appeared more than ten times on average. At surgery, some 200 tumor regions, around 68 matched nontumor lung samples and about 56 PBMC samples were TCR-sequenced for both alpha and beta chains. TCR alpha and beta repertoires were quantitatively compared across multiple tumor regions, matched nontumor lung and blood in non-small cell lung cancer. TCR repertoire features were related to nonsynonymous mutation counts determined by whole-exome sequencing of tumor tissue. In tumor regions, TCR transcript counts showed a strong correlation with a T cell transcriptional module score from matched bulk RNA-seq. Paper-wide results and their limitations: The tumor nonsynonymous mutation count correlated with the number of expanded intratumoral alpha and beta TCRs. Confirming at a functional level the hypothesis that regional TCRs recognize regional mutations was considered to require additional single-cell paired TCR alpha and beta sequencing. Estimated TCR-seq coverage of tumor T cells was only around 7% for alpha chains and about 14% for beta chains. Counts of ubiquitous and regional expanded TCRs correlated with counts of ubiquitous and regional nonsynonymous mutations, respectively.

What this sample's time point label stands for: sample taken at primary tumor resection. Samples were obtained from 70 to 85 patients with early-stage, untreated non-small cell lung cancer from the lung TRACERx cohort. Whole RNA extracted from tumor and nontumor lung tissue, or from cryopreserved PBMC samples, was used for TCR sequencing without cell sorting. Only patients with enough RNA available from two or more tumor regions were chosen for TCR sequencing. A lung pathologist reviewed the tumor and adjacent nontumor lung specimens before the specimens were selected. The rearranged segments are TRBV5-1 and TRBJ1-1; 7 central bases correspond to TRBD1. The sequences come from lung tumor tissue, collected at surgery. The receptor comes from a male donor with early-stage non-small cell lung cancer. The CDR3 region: CASSRQGGNTEAFF. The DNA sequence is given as TGCGCCAGCAGCCGTCAGGGGGGAAACACTGAAGCTTTCTTT.